This entry concerns a single T cell receptor beta chain. The antigen is undetermined. The germline V gene encodes CDR1 SGHAT and CDR2 FQNNGV. The CDR3 length is 18 residues. V lost 5 bases and J lost 0; bases outside the gene matches: 11. TCRdb ran MiXCR on the 5' RACE reads and lists one entry per CDR3 protein. The sample consists of hundreds of thousands of distinct CDR3 sequences, roughly 12% of them appearing once. This sample was taken from a study of identical twins. General study points: Memory repertoires showed no such pattern, whereas abundant cord blood beta clonotypes carried fewer insertions.

This same sample was also part of a study on yellow fever vaccine responses in identical twins.

Sequencing input: PBMCs. The chain employs TRBV11-2 and TRBJ2-7; 12 nucleotides align to TRBD2. The clonotype originates from a woman aged 18 to 35 in good health. CDR3 loop: CASSPVRLAGGSSYEQYF. For the CDR3, the DNA is TGTGCCAGCAGCCCCGTTAGGCTAGCGGGAGGGTCCTCCTACGAGCAGTACTTC.